The present T cell receptor beta chain was sequenced within a study of OX40 agonist ivuxolimab in advanced cancers. Background on the study: Ivuxolimab was administered intravenously to patients at 0.01 to 10 mg/kg every 2 weeks.

Worth noting for this clone: Antigen specificity is unknown.

Profiled with immunoSEQ multiplex PCR; TCRdb holds only in-frame clones, not every one. The sample records tens of thousands of clones, around nine tenths being singletons. Autoimmune disease history or systemic immunosuppression excluded patients. Study-level points and caveats: Expanded clones were, on average, more numerous among CD8+ T cells than CD4+.

The specimen comprised CD4+ or CD8+ T cells sorted from blood, sampled in a trial of the OX40 agonist ivuxolimab. The origin of this receptor is an adult with an advanced solid tumor such as melanoma, head and neck, liver or kidney cancer.

In DNA form, the CDR3 reads TGTGCCAGCAGTTTTGACAGGGCTGGGGCCAACGTCCTGACTTTC. It is translated as CASSFDRAGANVLTF. J is TRBJ2-6 and V is TRBV27; 7 bases match TRBD1. The germline V gene encodes CDR1 MNHEY and CDR2 SMNVEV (reference sequence). CDR3 length: 15 residues. V was pared by 3 bases and J by 2 bases, with 1 base of the junction left unmatched.